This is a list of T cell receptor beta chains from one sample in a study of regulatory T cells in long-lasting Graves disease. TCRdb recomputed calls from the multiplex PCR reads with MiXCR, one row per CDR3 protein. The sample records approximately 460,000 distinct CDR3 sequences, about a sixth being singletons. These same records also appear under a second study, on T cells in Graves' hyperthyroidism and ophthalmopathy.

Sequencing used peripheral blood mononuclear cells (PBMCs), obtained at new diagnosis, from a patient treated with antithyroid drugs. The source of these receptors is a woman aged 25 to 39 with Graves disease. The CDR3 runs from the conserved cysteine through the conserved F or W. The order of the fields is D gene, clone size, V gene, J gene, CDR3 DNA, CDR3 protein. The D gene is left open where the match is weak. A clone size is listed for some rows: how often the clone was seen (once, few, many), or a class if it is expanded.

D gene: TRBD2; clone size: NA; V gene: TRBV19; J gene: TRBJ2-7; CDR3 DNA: TGTGCCAGTAGTATCCAGAGGAGCGGGAAATTATACGAGCAGTACTTC; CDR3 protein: CASSIQRSGKLYEQYF
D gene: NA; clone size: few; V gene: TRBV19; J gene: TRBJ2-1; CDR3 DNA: TGTGCCAGTAGTACAGGGTCTGGCTACAATGAGCAGTTCTTC; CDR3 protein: CASSTGSGYNEQFF
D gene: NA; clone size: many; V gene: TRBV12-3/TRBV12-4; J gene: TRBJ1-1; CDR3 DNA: TGTGCCAGCAGTGCCCTGGGCACTGAAGCTTTCTTT; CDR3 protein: CASSALGTEAFF
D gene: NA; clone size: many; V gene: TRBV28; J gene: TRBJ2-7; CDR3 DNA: TGTGCCAGCAGTTTAGGGGGTCCAGGGGACCCGAGCTCCTACGAGCAGTACTTC; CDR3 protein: CASSLGGPGDPSSYEQYF
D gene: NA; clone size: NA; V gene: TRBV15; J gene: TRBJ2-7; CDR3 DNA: TGTGCCACCAGCAGGGGCAGGGGCTCCTACGAGCAGTACTTC; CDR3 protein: CATSRGRGSYEQYF
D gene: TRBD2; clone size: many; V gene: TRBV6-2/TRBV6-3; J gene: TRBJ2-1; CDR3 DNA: TGTGCCAGCAGTTACATTACTAGCGGAACGCAGGAGGAAGCAAAGCAGTTCTTC; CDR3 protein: CASSYITSGTQEEAKQFF
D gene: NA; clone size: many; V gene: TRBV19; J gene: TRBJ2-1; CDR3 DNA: TGTGCCAGTAGTTTATCTATGGGCCACTCCTACAATGAGCAGTTCTTC; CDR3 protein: CASSLSMGHSYNEQFF
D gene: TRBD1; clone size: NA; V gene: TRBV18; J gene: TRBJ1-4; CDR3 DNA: TGTGCCAGCTCACCACGGGCAGGGGGGAATGAAAAACTGTTTTTT; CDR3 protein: CASSPRAGGNEKLFF
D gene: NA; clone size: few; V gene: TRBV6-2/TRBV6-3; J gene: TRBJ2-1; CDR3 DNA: TGCGCCAGCAGCCGCCGGGGCGGGATCGGGTTTATCTACAATGAGCAGTTCTTC; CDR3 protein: CASSRRGGIGFIYNEQFF
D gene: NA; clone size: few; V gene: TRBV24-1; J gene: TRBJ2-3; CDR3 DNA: TGTGCCACCAGTGATCGACCCCGTGGAATCCTTAGCACAGATACGCAGTATTTT; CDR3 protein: CATSDRPRGILSTDTQYF
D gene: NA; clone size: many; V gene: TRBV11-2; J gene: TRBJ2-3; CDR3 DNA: TGTGCCAGCAGCTATGAAGGGGATACGCAGTATTTT; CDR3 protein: CASSYEGDTQYF
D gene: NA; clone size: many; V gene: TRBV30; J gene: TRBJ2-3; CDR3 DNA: TGTGCCTTGGCGCGGAGGGGAACCACAGATACGCAGTATTTT; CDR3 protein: CALARRGTTDTQYF
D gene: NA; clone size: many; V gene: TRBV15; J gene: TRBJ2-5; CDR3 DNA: TGTGCCACCAGCGGTGCGATGTTCCGGACAGCCACAGCCGAGACCCAGTACTTC; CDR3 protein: CATSGAMFRTATAETQYF
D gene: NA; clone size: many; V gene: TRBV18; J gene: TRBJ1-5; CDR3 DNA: TGTGCCAGCTCACAGACACATAGCAATCAGCCCCAGCATTTT; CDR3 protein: CASSQTHSNQPQHF
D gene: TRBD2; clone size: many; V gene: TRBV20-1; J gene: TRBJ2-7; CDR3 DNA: TGCAGTGCTAGTCGACTAGCGGGAGCTTCTTCCTACGAGCAGTACTTC; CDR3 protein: CSASRLAGASSYEQYF
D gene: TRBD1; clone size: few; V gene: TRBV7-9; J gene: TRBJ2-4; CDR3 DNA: TGTGCCAGCAGCTTAAGGCCCTATGGGACAGGGTCGGATGGGTCCAAAAACATTCAGTACTTC; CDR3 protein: CASSLRPYGTGSDGSKNIQYF
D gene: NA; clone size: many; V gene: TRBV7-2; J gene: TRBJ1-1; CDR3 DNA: TGTGCCAGCAGCCTAGGCAGGGGGAACACTGAAGCTTTCTTT; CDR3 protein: CASSLGRGNTEAFF
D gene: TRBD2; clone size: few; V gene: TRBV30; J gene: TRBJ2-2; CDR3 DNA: TGTGCCTGGACCATCGGGGGAGGGCCGCCCGGGGAGCTGTTTTTT; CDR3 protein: CAWTIGGGPPGELFF
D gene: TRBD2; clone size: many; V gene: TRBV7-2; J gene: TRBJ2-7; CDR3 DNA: TGTGCCAGCAGCCTCGAGCCTAGCGGGTACGAGCAGTACTTC; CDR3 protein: CASSLEPSGYEQYF
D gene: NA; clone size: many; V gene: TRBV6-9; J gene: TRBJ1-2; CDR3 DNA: TGTGCCAGCAGTTACGCGACGGAGCGGCCGTATGGCTACACCTTC; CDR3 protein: CASSYATERPYGYTF
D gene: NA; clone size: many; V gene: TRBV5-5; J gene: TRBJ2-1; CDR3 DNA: TGTGCCAGCAGCTTACTTCTGGGGGGTGAGCAGTTCTTC; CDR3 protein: CASSLLLGGEQFF
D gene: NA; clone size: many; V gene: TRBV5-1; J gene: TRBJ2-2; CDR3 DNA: TGCGCCAGCAGCCCACAGGGAAGGGACACCGGGGAGCTGTTTTTT; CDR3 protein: CASSPQGRDTGELFF
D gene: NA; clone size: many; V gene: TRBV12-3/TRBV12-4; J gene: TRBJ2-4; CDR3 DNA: TGTGCCAGCAGTTTTGCGGATCTTAACATTCAGTACTTC; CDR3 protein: CASSFADLNIQYF
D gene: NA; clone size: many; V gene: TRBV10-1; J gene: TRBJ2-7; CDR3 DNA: TGCGCCAGCAGTGGTGTAATGTCTGGCGAGCAGTACTTC; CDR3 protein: CASSGVMSGEQYF
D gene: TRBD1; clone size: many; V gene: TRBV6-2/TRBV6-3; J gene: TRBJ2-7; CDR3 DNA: TGTGCCAGCACCGGACAGGCCCCAGAAGAGCAGTACTTC; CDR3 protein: CASTGQAPEEQYF
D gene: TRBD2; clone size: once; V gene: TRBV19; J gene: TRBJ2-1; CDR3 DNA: TGTGCCAGTAGTATTGCCATTGTGGCTAGCGGGAGGGCCGCGAATGAGCAGTTCTTC; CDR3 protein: CASSIAIVASGRAANEQFF
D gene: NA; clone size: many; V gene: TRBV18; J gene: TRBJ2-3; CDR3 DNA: TGTGCCAGCTCACCAGTAGAGCGCACAGATACGCAGTATTTT; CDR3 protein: CASSPVERTDTQYF
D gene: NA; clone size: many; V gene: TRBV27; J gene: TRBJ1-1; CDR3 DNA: TGTGCCAGCAGTTTATTTGGGCAGGGAGGCACTGAAGCTTTCTTT; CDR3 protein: CASSLFGQGGTEAFF
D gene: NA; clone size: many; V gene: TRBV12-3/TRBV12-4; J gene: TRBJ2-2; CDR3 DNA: TGTGCCAGCGGGGTCAACACCGGGGAGCTGTTTTTT; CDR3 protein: CASGVNTGELFF
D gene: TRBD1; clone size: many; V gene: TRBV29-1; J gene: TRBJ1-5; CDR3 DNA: TGCAGCGTTGTGGACGGGACAGGGTATCAGCCCCAGCATTTT; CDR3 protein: CSVVDGTGYQPQHF
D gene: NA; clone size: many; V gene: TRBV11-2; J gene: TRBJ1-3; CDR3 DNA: TGTGCCAGCAGCCCCCTAAGGCGGGCCCAAAACACCCACGGAAACACCATATATTTT; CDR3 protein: CASSPLRRAQNTHGNTIYF
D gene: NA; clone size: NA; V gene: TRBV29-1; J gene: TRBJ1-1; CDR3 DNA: TGCAGCGTGCCGGGCGTCGGCACTGAAGCTTTCTTT; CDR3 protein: CSVPGVGTEAFF
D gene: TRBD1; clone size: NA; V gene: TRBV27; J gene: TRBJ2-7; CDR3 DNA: TGTGCCAGCAGTAACGGACAGGGGGTCTCCTACGAGCAGTACTTC; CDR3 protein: CASSNGQGVSYEQYF
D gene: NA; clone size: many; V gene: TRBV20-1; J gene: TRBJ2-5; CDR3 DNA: TGCTCGGTCTGGGCGGAGCCGGGGGCCCAGTACTTC; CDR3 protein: CSVWAEPGAQYF
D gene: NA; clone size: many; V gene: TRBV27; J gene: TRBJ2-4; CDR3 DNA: TGTGCCAGCAGCGACCTAGCCAAAAACATTCAGTACTTC; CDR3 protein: CASSDLAKNIQYF
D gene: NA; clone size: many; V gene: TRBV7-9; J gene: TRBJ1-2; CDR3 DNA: TGTGCCAGCAGCTTGGCCAACTACTATGGCTACACCTTC; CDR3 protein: CASSLANYYGYTF
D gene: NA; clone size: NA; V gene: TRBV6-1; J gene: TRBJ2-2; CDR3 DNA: TGTGCCGGAAAACAGGGAACTAACACCGGGGAGCTGTTTTTT; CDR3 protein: CAGKQGTNTGELFF
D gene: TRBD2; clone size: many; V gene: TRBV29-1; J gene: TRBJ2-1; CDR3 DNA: TGCAGCGTAGGAGGACTAGCGGGCTACAATGAGCAGTTCTTC; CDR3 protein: CSVGGLAGYNEQFF
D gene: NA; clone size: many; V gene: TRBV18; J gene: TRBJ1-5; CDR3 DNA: TGTGCCAGCTCACCAAGGGCGGGTACACAAGATCAGCCCCAGCATTTT; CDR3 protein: CASSPRAGTQDQPQHF
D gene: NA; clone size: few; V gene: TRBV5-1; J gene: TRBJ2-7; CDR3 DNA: TGCGCCAGCAGCTTGGAGAGGGGCTCCTACGAGCAGTACTTC; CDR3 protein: CASSLERGSYEQYF
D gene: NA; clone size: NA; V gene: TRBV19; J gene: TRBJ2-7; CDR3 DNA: TGTGCCAGTAGTATAGGTGGCCACTCCTACGAGCAGTACTTC; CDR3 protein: CASSIGGHSYEQYF
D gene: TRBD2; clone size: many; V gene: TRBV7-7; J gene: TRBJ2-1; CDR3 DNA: TGTGCTAGCAGCTTAGAGGCGGGACTAGCTTACAATGAGCAGTTCTTC; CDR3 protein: CASSLEAGLAYNEQFF
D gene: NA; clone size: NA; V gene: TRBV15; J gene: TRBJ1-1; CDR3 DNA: TGTGCCACCAGCAGAGAAGCGGGTATTAGACGGAACACTGAAGCTTTCTTT; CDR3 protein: CATSREAGIRRNTEAFF
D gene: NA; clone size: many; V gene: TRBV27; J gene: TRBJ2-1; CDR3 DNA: TGTGCCAGCAGTCCTATAGTCGGGAGCCTCTCCTACAATGAGCAGTTCTTC; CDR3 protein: CASSPIVGSLSYNEQFF
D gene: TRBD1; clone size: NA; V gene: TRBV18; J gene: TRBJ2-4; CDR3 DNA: TGTGCCAGCTCACCGGACAGGGCAAACATTCAGTACTTC; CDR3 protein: CASSPDRANIQYF
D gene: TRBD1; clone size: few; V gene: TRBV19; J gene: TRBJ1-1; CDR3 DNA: TGTGCCAGTAGTATCGGTCCTGGGACAGTGAACACTGAAGCTTTCTTT; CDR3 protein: CASSIGPGTVNTEAFF
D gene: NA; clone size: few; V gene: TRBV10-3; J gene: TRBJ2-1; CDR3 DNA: TGTGCCATCAAAGAAAGCGGAGGCAATGAGCAGTTCTTC; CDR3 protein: CAIKESGGNEQFF
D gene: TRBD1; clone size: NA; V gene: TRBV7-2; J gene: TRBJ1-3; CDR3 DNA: TGTGCCAGCAGCTCAACCCCCGACAGGGGAGGAAACACCATATATTTT; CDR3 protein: CASSSTPDRGGNTIYF
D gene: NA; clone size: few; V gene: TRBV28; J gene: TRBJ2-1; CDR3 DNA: TGTGCCACCCAGGCCGGGACTTCCTACAATGAGCAGTTCTTC; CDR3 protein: CATQAGTSYNEQFF